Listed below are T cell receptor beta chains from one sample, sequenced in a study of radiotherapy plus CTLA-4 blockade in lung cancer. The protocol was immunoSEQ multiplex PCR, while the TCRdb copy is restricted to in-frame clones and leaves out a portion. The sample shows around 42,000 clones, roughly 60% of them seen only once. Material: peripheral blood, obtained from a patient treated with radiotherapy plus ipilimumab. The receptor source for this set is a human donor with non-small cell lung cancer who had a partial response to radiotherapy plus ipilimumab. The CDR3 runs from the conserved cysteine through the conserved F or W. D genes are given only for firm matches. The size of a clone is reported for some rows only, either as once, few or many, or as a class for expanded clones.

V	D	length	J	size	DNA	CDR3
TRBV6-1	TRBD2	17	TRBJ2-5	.	TGTGCCAGCAGTGAAGCTCGTCACGGGAGGGCCCTCGAGACCCAGTACTTC	CASSEARHGRALETQYF
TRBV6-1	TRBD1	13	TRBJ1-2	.	TGTGCCAGCAATGACAGGGGGATCTATGGCTACACCTTC	CASNDRGIYGYTF
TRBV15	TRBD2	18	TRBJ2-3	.	TGTGCCACCAGCCGGGAGGGGTCTCTTTCGGCTAGCACAGATACGCAGTATTTT	CATSREGSLSASTDTQYF
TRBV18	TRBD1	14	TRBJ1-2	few	TGTGCCAGCTCCCATACATCCTCGGGACAGATCTACACCTTC	CASSHTSSGQIYTF
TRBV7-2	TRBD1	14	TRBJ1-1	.	TGTGCCAGCAGCTTAAGACAGGGGACCACTGAAGCTTTCTTT	CASSLRQGTTEAFF
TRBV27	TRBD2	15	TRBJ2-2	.	TGTGCCACCCAGGGACTAGCGGATGCTACCGGGGAGCTGTTTTTT	CATQGLADATGELFF
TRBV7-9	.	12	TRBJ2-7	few	TGTGCCAGCAGCTTTACACGCAACGAGCAGTACTTC	CASSFTRNEQYF
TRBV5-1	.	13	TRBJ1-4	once	TGCGCCAGCAGTGCGGCGGGAAATGAAAAACTGTTTTTT	CASSAAGNEKLFF
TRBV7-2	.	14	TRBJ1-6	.	TGTGCCAGCAGCCCGCAATTAGTTAATTCACCCCTCCACTTT	CASSPQLVNSPLHF
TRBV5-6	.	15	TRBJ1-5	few	TGTGCCAGCAGCTCCTCAGGGGTGGGCAATCAGCCCCAGCATTTT	CASSSSGVGNQPQHF
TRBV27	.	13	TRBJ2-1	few	TGTGCCAGCAGTTTAGGGACTCCCTATGAGCAGTTCTTC	CASSLGTPYEQFF
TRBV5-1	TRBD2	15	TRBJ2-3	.	TGCGCCAGCAGCCAGACGGGGGGGCGCACAGATACGCAGTATTTT	CASSQTGGRTDTQYF
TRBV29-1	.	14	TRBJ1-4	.	TGCAGCGTTGGATTCCGAGACAGCCTTGAAAAACTGTTTTTT	CSVGFRDSLEKLFF
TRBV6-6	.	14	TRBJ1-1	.	TGTGCCAGCAGTTACTCGAGGGCGAACACTGAAGCTTTCTTT	CASSYSRANTEAFF
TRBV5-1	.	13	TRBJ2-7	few	TGCGCCAGCAGCTTGGAGTCTGGGAGCGGGCAGTACTTC	CASSLESGSGQYF
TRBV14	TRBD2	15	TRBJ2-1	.	TGTGCCAGCAGCCCTACCTCAGGCGGGGGCAATGAGCAGTTCTTC	CASSPTSGGGNEQFF
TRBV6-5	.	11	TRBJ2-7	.	TGTGCCATCACGAGGGGGGGCGAGCAGTACTTC	CAITRGGEQYF
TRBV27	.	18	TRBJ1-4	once	TGTGCCAGCAGTCTCCGCCGGACCCCCCAGGGGCTTGGAGAAAAACTGTTTTTT	CASSLRRTPQGLGEKLFF
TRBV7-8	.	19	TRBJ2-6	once	TGTGCCAGCAGCTTAGCTTTCTGGGGCGCTTCTTCCGGGGCCAACGTCCTGACTTTC	CASSLAFWGASSGANVLTF
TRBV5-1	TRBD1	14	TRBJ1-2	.	TGCGCCAGCAGCACCGGACAGGGGGCGGATGGCTACACCTTC	CASSTGQGADGYTF